This TCR beta chain was observed in a study of T-cell reconstitution after alpha-beta-depleted transplantation in children. Using unique molecular identifiers, the investigators prepared the TCRbeta library. Using its own MiXCR run on the PCR reads, TCRdb lists one record per CDR3 protein. This table has 750,000 to 950,000 distinct CDR3 sequences, 16% appearing once. The germline V and J ends were trimmed by 6 bases and 2 bases, with 14 bases remaining between them. CDR3 length: 14 amino acids. Germline V lookup: CDR1 MGHRA, CDR2 YSYEKL. This clonotype has just a few counts. Its specificity is unknown. Study results and caveats: Newly produced T cells mostly provided counts and TCRbeta diversity after one year, as hyperexpanded clones declined.

This rearrangement joins TRBV4-1 to TRBJ2-7, with D possibly being TRBD1 or TRBD2 (5 bases each). This clonotype originated in a male patient between 10 and 17 years old who had a stem cell transplant for acute lymphoblastic leukemia, so the T cells may come from the graft donor. Material: PBMCs, mostly from graft donor cells, obtained 360 days after TCRalphabeta/CD19-depleted stem cell transplant. For the CDR3, the DNA is TGCGCCAGCAGGGATGATCTGGGACCCTACGAGCAGTACTTC. Translated: CASRDDLGPYEQYF.